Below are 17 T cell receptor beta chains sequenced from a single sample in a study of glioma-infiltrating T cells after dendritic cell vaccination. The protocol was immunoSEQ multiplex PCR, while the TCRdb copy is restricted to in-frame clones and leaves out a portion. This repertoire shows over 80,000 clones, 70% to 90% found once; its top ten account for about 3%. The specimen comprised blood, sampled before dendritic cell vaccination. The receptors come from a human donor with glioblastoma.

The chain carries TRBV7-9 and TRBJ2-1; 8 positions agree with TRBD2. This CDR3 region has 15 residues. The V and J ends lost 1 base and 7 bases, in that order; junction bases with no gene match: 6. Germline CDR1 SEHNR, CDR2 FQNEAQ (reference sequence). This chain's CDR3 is CASSLESGSRNEQFF. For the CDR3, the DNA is TGTGCCAGCAGCTTAGAGAGCGGGAGTCGGAATGAGCAGTTCTTC.

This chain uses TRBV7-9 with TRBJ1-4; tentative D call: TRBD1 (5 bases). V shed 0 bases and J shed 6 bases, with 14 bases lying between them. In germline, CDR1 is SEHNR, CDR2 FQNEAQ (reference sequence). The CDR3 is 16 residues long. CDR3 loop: CASSLAWGEEDEKLFF. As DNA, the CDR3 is TGTGCCAGCAGCTTAGCGTGGGGGGAGGAGGATGAAAAACTGTTTTTT.

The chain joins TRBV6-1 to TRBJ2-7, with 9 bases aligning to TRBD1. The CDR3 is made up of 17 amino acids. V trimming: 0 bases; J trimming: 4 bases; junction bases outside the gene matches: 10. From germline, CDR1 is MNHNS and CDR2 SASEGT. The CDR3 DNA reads TGTGCCAGCAGTGAAGCGTCGTGGGGGACAGGGAAATACGAGCAGTACTTC. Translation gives CASSEASWGTGKYEQYF.

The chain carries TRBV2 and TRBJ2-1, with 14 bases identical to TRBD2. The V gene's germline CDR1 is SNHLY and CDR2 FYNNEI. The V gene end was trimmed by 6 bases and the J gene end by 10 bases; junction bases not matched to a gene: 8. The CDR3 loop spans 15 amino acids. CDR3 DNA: TGTGCCAGCAGGGACGGGACTAGCGGGAGTGTGGAGCAGTTCTTC. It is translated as CASRDGTSGSVEQFF.

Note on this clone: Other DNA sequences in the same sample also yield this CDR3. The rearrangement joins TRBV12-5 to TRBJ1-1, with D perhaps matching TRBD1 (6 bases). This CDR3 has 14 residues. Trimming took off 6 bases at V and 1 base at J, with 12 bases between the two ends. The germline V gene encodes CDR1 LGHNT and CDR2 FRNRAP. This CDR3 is CASGPGTPNTEAFF. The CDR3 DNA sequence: TGTGCTAGTGGCCCGGGGACACCGAACACTGAAGCTTTCTTT.

The CDR3 loop is CASSFDRVGTEAFF. The CDR3 DNA sequence: TGCGCCAGCAGCTTTGACAGGGTTGGAACTGAAGCTTTCTTT. The J gene is TRBJ1-1, the V gene TRBV10-2; 7 bases map to TRBD1. V lost 6 bases, J lost 5 bases, and 9 bases stayed unmatched. The CDR3 has 14 residues. CDR1 and CDR2 from the germline V gene are WSHSY and SAAADI.

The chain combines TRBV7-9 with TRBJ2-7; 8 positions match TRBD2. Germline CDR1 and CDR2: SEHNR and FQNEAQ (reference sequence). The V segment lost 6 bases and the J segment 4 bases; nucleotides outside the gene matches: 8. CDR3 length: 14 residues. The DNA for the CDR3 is TGTGCCAGCAGTGTCTCTAGCGGGCAGTACGAGCAGTACTTC. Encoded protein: CASSVSSGQYEQYF.

In DNA form, the CDR3 reads TGTGCCAGCAGTTCCAGGGGGCGGGTTCGAGACGAGCAGTACTTC. Protein: CASSSRGRVRDEQYF. The rearrangement links TRBV28 to TRBJ2-7, with 8 positions matching TRBD1. Trimming took 4 bases from V and 5 from J; bases not matched to a gene: 10. Germline lookup yields CDR1 MDHEN and CDR2 SYDVKM. CDR3 length equals 15 residues.

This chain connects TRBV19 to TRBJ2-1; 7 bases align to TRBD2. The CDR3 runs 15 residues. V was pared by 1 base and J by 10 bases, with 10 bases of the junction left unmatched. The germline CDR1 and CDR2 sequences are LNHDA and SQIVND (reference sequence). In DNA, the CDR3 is TGTGCCAGTAGTATAGGGGCGGGAGTGAGTGGGGAGCAGTTCTTC. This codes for CASSIGAGVSGEQFF. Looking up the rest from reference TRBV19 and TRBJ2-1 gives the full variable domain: DGGITQSPKYLFRKEGQNVTLSCEQNLNHDAMYWYRQDPGQGLRLIYYSQIVNDFQKGDIAEGYSVSREKKESFPLTVTSAQKNPTAFYLCASSIGAGVSGEQFFGPGTRLTVL.

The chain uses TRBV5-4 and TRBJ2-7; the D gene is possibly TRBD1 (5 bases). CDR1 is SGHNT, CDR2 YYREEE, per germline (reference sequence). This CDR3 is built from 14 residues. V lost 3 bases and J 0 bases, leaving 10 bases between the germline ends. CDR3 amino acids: CASSSDINSYEQYF. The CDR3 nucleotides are TGTGCCAGCAGCTCGGACATAAACTCCTACGAGCAGTACTTC.

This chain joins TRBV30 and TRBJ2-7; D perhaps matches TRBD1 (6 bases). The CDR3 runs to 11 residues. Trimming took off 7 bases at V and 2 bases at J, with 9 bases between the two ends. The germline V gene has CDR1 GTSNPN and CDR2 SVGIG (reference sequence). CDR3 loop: CASRTAYEQYF. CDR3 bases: TGTGCCTCCAGGACAGCCTACGAGCAGTACTTC.

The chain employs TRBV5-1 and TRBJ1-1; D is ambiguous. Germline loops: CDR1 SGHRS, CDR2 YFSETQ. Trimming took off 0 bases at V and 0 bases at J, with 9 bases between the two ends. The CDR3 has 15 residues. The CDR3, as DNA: TGCGCCAGCAGCTTGGGGCGGAACATGAACACTGAAGCTTTCTTT. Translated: CASSLGRNMNTEAFF.

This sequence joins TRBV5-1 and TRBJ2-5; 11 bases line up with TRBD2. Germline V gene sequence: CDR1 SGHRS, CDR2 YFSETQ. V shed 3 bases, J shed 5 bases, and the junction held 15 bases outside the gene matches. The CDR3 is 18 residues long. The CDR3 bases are TGCGCCAGCAGCTCCGGGACTAGCGGAGGAAGGGTAGGGGAGACCCAGTACTTC. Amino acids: CASSSGTSGGRVGETQYF.

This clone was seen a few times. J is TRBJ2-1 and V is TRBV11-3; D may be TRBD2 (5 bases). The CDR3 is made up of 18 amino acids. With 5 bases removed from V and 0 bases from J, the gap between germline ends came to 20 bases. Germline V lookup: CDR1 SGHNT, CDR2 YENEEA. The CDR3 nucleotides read TGTGCCAGCAGCGACCCCCCGGGGTCCATTCTCTCCTACAATGAGCAGTTCTTC. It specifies CASSDPPGSILSYNEQFF.

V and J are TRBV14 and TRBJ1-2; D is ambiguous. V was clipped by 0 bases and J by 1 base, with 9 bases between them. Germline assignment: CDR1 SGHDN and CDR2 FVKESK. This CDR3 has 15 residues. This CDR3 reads CASSQESTDNYGYTF. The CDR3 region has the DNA TGTGCCAGCAGCCAAGAAAGTACAGATAACTATGGCTACACCTTC.

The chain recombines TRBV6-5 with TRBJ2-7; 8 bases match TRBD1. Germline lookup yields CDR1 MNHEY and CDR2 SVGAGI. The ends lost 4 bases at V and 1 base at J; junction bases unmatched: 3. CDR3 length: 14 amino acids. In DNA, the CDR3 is TGTGCCAGCAGTTCCGACAGGGGTTCCTACGAGCAGTACTTC. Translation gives CASSSDRGSYEQYF.

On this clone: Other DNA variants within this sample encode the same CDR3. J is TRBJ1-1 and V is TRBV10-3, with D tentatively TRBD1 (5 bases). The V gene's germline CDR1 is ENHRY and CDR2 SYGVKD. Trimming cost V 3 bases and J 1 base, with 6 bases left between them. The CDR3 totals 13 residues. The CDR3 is CAISDTGNTEAFF. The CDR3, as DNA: TGTGCCATCAGTGATACAGGGAACACTGAAGCTTTCTTT.